Below, 10 T cell receptor beta chains from the same sample are listed, as sequenced in a study of OX40 agonist ivuxolimab in advanced cancers. TCRdb's copy holds only in-frame clones and misses some; the assay was immunoSEQ multiplex PCR. The sample contains approximately 82,000 clones, 89% of which appear only once. The sequenced sample was CD4+ or CD8+ T cells sorted from blood, obtained in a trial of the OX40 agonist ivuxolimab. All receptors come from an adult with an advanced solid tumor such as melanoma, head and neck, liver or kidney cancer.

This clone was recorded once. CDR3 nucleotides: TGTGCCAGCAGCAGACGGGACAGGGCCTACGAGCAGTACTTC. Its protein is CASSRRDRAYEQYF. V and J are TRBV7-9 and TRBJ2-7, with 9 bases that match TRBD1. The CDR3 consists of 14 residues. V lost 5 bases, J lost 2 bases, and 4 bases stayed unmatched. The germline gives CDR1 SEHNR, CDR2 FQNEAQ (reference sequence).

The chain joins TRBV10-2 to TRBJ2-7; D might be TRBD1 (6 bases). The CDR3 runs to 14 residues. V dropped 3 bases and J dropped 2 bases, with 11 bases sitting between them. Germline V lookup: CDR1 WSHSY, CDR2 SAAADI. This chain's CDR3 is CASSERQGTYEQYF. In DNA form, the CDR3 reads TGCGCCAGCAGTGAAAGGCAGGGGACCTACGAGCAGTACTTC.

The CDR3 region is CASSPGSSYNEQFF. As DNA, the CDR3 is TGCGCCAGCAGCCCCGGCAGCAGCTACAATGAGCAGTTCTTC. V gene TRBV5-1 combines with J gene TRBJ2-1; the D is unclear. The germline CDR1 and CDR2 sequences are SGHRS and YFSETQ. The CDR3 sequence is 14 residues long. Between the trimmed V and J ends, which lost 4 bases and 3 bases, there was a span of 11 bases.

The chain combines TRBV5-6 with TRBJ1-2; TRBD1 aligns across 8 bases. The CDR3 has 16 residues. Germline trimming cut 4 bases from V and 0 bases from J; bases unmatched to any gene: 8. Germline V CDR1 and CDR2: SGHDT, YYEEEE. The CDR3 bases are TGTGCCAGCAGCATAGATTACAGGGGGACTAACTATGGCTACACCTTC. It yields the protein CASSIDYRGTNYGYTF.

V is TRBV6-4 and J is TRBJ2-2; unclear D gene. The CDR3 runs to 13 residues. Trimming pared 5 bases from V and 1 base from J, leaving 5 bases between. Germline-derived CDR1 and CDR2 are MRHNA and SNTAGT. The CDR3 is CASSKENTGELFF. For the CDR3, the DNA is TGTGCCAGCAGTAAGGAGAACACCGGGGAGCTGTTTTTT.

This rearrangement joins TRBV27 to TRBJ2-5; TRBD1 matches 7 bases. The closer fit of TRBJ2-7 to the DNA end suggests the J call may be wrong. From germline, CDR1 is MNHEY and CDR2 SMNVEV (reference sequence). This CDR3 spans 14 amino acids. The CDR3 DNA reads as TGTGCCAGTGCCTTCCGGGACAGCTCCTACGAGCAGTACTTC. Protein product: CASAFRDSSYEQYF.

CDR3 DNA sequence: TGTGCCAGCTCACCCGGACAATTCGAGACTGAAGCTTTCTTT. Its protein is CASSPGQFETEAFF. The chain joins TRBV18 to TRBJ1-1; TRBD1 is a possible D gene (5 bases). V was cut by 3 bases and J by 5 bases, with 13 bases left in between. CDR3 size: 14 residues. Germline V gene sequence: CDR1 KGHSH, CDR2 LQKENI.

The genes are TRBV7-9 and TRBJ2-2, with D unclear. CDR1 is SEHNR, CDR2 FQNEAQ, per germline (reference sequence). V gave up 1 base and J gave up 0 bases, with 6 bases separating them. The CDR3 consists of 15 residues. CDR3 protein: CASSLEGTNTGELFF. DNA for the CDR3: TGTGCCAGCAGCTTAGAGGGTACGAACACCGGGGAGCTGTTTTTT.

V usage is TRBV6-1 and J usage is TRBJ2-3, with D maybe TRBD1 (6 bases). The CDR3 totals 13 residues. Germline CDR1 MNHNS, CDR2 SASEGT. V was clipped by 7 bases and J by 6 bases, with 14 bases between them. CDR3 sequence reads: CASIEGGRDTQYF. The CDR3, as DNA: TGTGCCAGCATCGAAGGGGGTCGGGATACGCAGTATTTT.

This chain's CDR3 is CASSLKVSYTF. The CDR3 DNA is TGTGCCAGCAGCTTAAAAGTCAGCTACACCTTC. The chain employs TRBV7-2 and TRBJ1-2; unclear D gene. The CDR3 is 11 amino acids. Germline loops: CDR1 SGHTA, CDR2 FQGNSA. V was trimmed by 2 bases and J by 9 bases, leaving 7 bases between them.